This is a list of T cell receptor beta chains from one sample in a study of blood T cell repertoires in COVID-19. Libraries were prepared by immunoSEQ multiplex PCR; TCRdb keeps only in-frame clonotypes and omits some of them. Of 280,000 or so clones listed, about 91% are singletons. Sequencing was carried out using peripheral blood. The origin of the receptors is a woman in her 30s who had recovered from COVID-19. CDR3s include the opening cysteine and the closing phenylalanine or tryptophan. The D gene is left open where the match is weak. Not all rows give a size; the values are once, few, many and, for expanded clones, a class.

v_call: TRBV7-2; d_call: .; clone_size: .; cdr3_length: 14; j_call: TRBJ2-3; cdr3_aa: CASSLLALTDTQYF; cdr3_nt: TGTGCCAGCAGCCTATTAGCCCTTACAGATACGCAGTATTTT
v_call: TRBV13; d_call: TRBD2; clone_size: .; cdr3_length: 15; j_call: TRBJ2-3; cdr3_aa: CASSYSSGGTDTQYF; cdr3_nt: TGTGCCAGCAGCTATTCCAGCGGGGGCACAGATACGCAGTATTTT
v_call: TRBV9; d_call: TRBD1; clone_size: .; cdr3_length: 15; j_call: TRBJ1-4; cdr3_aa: CASSPRTGTAEKLFF; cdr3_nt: TGTGCCAGCAGCCCTCGGACAGGAACGGCGGAAAAACTGTTTTTT
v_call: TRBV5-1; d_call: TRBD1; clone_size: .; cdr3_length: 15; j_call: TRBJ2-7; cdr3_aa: CASSPGTGILYEQYF; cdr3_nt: TGCGCCAGCAGCCCCGGGACAGGGATCTTGTACGAGCAGTACTTC
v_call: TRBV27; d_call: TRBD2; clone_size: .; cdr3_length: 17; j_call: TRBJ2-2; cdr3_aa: CASSLRGGGALIGELFF; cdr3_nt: TGTGCCAGCAGTTTAAGAGGCGGGGGGGCCTTGATCGGGGAGCTGTTTTTT
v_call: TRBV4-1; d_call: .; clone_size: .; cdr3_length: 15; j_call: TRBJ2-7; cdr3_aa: CASSQGPGDSYEQYF; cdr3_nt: TGCGCCAGCAGCCAAGGTCCGGGGGACTCCTACGAGCAGTACTTC
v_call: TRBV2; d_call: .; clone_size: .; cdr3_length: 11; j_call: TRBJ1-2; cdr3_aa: CASSASYGYTF; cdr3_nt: TGTGCCAGCAGTGCTAGTTATGGCTACACCTTC
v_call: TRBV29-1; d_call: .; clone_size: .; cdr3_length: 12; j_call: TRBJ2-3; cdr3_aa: CSVDRDTDTQYF; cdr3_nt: TGCAGCGTTGACAGGGACACAGATACGCAGTATTTT
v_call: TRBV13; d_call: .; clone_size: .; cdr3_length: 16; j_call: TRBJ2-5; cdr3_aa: CASSLGGGIDQETQYF; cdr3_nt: TGTGCCAGCAGCTTAGGTGGAGGAATAGACCAAGAGACCCAGTACTTC
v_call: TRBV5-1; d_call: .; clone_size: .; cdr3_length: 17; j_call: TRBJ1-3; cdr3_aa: CASSSSTQGPLGNTIYF; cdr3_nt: TGCGCCAGCAGCTCGTCTACACAGGGTCCCCTTGGAAACACCATATATTTT
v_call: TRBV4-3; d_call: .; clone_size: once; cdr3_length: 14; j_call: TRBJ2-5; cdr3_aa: CASSQDLAAGTQYF; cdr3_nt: TGCGCCAGCAGCCAAGATTTGGCTGCGGGGACCCAGTACTTC
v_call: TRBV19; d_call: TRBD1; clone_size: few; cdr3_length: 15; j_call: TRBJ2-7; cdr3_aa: CASSSYAGQGDEQYF; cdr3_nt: TGTGCCAGTAGTTCTTACGCGGGACAGGGAGACGAGCAGTACTTC
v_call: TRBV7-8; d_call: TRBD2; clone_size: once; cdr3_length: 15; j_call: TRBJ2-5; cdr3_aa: CASSRLAGAQETQYF; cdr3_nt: TGTGCCAGCTCCCGACTAGCGGGGGCCCAAGAGACCCAGTACTTC
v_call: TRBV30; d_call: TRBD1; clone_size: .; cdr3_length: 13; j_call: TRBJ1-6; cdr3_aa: CAGTGNYNSPLHF; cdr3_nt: TGTGCCGGGACAGGGAATTATAATTCACCCCTCCACTTT
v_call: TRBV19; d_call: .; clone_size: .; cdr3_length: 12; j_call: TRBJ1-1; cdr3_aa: CASSIGRTEAFF; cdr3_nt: TGTGCCAGTAGTATAGGGAGGACTGAAGCTTTCTTT
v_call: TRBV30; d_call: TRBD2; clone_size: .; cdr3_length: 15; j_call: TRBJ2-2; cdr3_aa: CAWSQAGGITGELFF; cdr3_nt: TGTGCCTGGAGTCAAGCGGGGGGGATCACCGGGGAGCTGTTTTTT
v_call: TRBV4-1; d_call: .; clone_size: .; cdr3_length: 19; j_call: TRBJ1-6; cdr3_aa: CASSQVPQQATLYNSPLHF; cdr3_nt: TGCGCCAGCAGCCAAGTCCCCCAGCAGGCGACCCTATATAATTCACCCCTCCACTTT
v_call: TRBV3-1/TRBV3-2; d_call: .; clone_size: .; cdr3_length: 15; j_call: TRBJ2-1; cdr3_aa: CASSHRIRGLVAQFF; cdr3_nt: TGTGCCAGCAGCCATAGGATCAGGGGATTGGTGGCGCAGTTCTTC
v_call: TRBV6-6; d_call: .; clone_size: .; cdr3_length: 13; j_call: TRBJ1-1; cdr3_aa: CASSYKGETEAFF; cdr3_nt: TGTGCCAGCAGTTATAAGGGGGAGACTGAAGCTTTCTTT
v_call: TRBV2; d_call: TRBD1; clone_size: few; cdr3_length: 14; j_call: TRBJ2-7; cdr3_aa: CASSYTGDGYEQYF; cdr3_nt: TGTGCCAGCAGCTACACAGGGGATGGGTACGAGCAGTACTTC
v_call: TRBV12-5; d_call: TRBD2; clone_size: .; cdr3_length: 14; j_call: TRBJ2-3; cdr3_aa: CASGSAGGVGTQYF; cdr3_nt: TGTGCTAGTGGTAGTGCGGGGGGTGTCGGTACGCAGTATTTT
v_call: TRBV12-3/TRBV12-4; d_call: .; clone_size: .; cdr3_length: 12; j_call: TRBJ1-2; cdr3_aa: CASSRGLYGYTF; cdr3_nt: TGTGCCAGCAGCCGCGGCCTTTACGGCTACACCTTC
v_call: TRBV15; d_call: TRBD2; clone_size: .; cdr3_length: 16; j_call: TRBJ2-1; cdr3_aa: CATSRAGGPSYNEQFF; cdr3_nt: TGTGCCACCAGCAGAGCGGGGGGACCCTCCTACAATGAGCAGTTCTTC
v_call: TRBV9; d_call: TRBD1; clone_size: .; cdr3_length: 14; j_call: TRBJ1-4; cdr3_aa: CASSETGAAEKLFF; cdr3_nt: TGTGCCAGCAGCGAAACAGGGGCGGCTGAAAAACTGTTTTTT
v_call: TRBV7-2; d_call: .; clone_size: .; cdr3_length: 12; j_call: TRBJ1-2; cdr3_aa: CASTPGTYGYTF; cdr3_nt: TGTGCCAGCACCCCGGGTACCTATGGCTACACCTTC
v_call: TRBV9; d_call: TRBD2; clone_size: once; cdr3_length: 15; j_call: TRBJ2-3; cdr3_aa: CASSGLGTRLDTQYF; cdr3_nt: TGTGCCAGCAGCGGATTGGGGACTAGATTAGATACGCAGTATTTT
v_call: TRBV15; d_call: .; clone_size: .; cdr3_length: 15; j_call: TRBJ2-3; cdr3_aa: CATSRLGPSTDTQYF; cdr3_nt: TGTGCCACCAGCAGACTTGGCCCTAGCACAGATACGCAGTATTTT
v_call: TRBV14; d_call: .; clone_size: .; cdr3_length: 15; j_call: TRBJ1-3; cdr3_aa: CASSQDGGTGNTIYF; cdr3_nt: TGTGCCAGCAGCCAAGATGGAGGGACTGGAAACACCATATATTTT
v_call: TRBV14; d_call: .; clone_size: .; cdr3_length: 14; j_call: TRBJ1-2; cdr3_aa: CASSQDARVHGYTF; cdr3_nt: TGTGCCAGCAGCCAAGACGCCAGGGTCCATGGCTACACCTTC
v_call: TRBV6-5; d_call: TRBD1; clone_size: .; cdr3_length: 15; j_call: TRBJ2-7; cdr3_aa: CASSSGQGIAYEQYF; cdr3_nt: TGTGCCAGCAGTTCGGGACAGGGGATCGCCTACGAGCAGTACTTC
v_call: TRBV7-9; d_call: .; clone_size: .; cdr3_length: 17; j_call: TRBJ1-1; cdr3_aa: CASSPGITFEDDTEAFF; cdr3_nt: TGTGCCAGCAGCCCAGGGATTACGTTTGAGGATGACACTGAAGCTTTCTTT
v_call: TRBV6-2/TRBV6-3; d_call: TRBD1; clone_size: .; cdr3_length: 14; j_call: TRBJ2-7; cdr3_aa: CASSYGRGYYEQYF; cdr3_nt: TGTGCCAGCAGTTACGGCAGGGGGTACTACGAGCAGTACTTC
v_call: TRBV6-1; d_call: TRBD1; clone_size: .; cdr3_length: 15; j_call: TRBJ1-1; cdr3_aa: CASSDQGQGQSEAFF; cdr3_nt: TGTGCCAGCAGTGACCAAGGACAGGGACAGTCTGAAGCTTTCTTT
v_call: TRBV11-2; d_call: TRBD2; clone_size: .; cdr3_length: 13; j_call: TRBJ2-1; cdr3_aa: CASSRGDDNEQFF; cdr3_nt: TGTGCCAGCAGTCGGGGGGATGATAATGAGCAGTTCTTC
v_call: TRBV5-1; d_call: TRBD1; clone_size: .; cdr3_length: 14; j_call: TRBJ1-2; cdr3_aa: CASRIQGSNYGYTF; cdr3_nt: TGCGCCAGCAGGATACAGGGGTCGAACTATGGCTACACCTTC
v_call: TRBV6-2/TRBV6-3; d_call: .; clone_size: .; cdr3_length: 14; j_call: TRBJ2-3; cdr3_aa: CASSYFAEKDTQYF; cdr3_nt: TGTGCCAGCAGTTACTTCGCCGAGAAGGATACGCAGTATTTT
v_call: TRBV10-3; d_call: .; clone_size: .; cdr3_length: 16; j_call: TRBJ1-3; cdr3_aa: CAISEWTYYSGNTIYF; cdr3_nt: TGTGCCATCAGTGAATGGACATACTACTCTGGAAACACCATATATTTT
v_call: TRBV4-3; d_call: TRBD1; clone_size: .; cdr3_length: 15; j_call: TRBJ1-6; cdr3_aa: CASSPTGTGVSPLHF; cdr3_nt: TGCGCCAGCAGCCCCACCGGGACAGGGGTTTCACCCCTCCACTTT
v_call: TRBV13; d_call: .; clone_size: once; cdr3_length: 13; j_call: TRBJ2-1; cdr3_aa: CASSLRGYNEQFF; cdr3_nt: TGTGCCAGCAGCTTACGCGGATACAATGAGCAGTTCTTC
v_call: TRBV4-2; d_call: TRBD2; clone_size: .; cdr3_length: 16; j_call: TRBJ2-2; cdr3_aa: CASSPRAGVGTGELFF; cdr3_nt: TGTGCCAGCAGCCCCCGAGCGGGGGTCGGAACCGGGGAGCTGTTTTTT
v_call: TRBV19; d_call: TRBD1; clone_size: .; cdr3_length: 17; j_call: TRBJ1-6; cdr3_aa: CASSRDRALSYNSPLHF; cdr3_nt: TGTGCCAGTAGTCGGGACAGGGCTCTCTCCTATAATTCACCCCTCCACTTT
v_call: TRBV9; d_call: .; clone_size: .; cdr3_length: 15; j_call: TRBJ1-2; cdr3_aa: CASSASLGGYGGYTF; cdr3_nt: TGTGCCAGCAGCGCCTCCCTTGGGGGGTATGGGGGCTACACCTTC
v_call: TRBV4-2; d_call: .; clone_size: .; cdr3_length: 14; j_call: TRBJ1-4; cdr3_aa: CASSQEWRDEKLFF; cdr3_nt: TGTGCCAGCAGCCAAGAGTGGCGGGATGAAAAACTGTTTTTT
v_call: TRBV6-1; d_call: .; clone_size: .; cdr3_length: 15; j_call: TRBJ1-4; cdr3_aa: CASSDTGGTNEKLFF; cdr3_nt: TGTGCCAGCAGTGATACGGGGGGAACTAATGAAAAACTGTTTTTT
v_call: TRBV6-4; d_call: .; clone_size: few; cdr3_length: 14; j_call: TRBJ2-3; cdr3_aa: CASSEGAGTDTQYF; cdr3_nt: TGTGCCAGCAGTGAAGGAGCGGGCACAGATACGCAGTATTTT
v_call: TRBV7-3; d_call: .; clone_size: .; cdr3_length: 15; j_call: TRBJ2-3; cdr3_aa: CASSLTGSRTDTQYF; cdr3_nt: TGTGCCAGCAGCTTAACAGGGAGTAGGACAGATACGCAGTATTTT
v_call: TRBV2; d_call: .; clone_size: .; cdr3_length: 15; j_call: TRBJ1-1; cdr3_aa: CASSDGRGTNTEAFF; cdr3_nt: TGTGCCAGCAGTGATGGGCGGGGGACGAACACTGAAGCTTTCTTT
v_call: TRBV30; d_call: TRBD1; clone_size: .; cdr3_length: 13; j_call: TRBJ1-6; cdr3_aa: CAWWTGRYSPLHF; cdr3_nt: TGTGCCTGGTGGACAGGGCGATATTCACCCCTCCACTTT
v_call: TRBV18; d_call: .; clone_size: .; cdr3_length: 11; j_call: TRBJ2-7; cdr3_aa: CASSPLYEQYF; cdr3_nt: TGTGCCAGCTCACCTCTTTACGAGCAGTACTTC
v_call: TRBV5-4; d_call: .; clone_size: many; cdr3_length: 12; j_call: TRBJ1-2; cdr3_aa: CASSFSRYGYTF; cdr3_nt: TGTGCCAGCAGCTTTTCCCGGTATGGCTACACCTTC
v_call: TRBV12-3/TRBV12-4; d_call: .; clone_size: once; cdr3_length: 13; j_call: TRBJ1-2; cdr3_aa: CASSLRVRNGYTF; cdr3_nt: TGTGCCAGCAGTTTACGGGTGCGGAATGGCTACACCTTC
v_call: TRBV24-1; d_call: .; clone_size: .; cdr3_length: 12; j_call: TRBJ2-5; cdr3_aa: CAASDLGETQYF; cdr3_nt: TGTGCCGCCAGTGATTTGGGCGAGACCCAGTACTTC
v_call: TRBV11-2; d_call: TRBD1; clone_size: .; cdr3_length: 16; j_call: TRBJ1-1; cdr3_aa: CASSLEGGQGAILAFF; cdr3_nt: TGTGCCAGCAGCTTAGAGGGGGGACAGGGGGCAATCTTGGCTTTCTTT
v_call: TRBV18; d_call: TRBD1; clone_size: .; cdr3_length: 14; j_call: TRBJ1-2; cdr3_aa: CASSQRTGNYGYTF; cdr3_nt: TGTGCCAGCTCACAACGGACAGGGAACTATGGCTACACCTTC
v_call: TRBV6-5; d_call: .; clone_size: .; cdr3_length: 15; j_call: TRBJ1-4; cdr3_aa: CASSYGHATNEKLFF; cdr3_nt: TGTGCCAGCAGTTACGGGCACGCAACTAATGAAAAACTGTTTTTT